This T cell receptor (beta chain) was recovered during a study of OX40 agonist ivuxolimab in advanced cancers. CDR1 and CDR2 from the germline V gene are SEHNR and FQNEAQ (reference sequence). This CDR3 region has 15 residues. Trimming cost V 5 bases and J 2 bases; bases outside gene matches: 9. Clones were sequenced by immunoSEQ multiplex PCR, and TCRdb holds only the in-frame ones, with some missing. The sample records 15,000 or so clones, 65% to 80% being singletons. J is TRBJ2-7 and V is TRBV7-9; TRBD1 matches 7 bases. The receptor's source is an adult with an advanced solid tumor such as melanoma, head and neck, liver or kidney cancer. Sample: CD4+ or CD8+ T cells sorted from blood, taken in a trial of the OX40 agonist ivuxolimab. This chain's CDR3 is CASSISGTAAYEQYF. The CDR3 nucleotides read TGTGCCAGCAGCATATCCGGGACAGCAGCCTACGAGCAGTACTTC. The whole variable domain, remainder taken from reference TRBV7-9 and TRBJ2-7, is DTGVSQNPRHKITKRGQNVTFRCDPISEHNRLYWYRQTLGQGPEFLTYFQNEAQLEKSRLLSDRFSAERPKGSFSTLEIQRTEQGDSAMYLCASSISGTAAYEQYFGPGTRLTVT.